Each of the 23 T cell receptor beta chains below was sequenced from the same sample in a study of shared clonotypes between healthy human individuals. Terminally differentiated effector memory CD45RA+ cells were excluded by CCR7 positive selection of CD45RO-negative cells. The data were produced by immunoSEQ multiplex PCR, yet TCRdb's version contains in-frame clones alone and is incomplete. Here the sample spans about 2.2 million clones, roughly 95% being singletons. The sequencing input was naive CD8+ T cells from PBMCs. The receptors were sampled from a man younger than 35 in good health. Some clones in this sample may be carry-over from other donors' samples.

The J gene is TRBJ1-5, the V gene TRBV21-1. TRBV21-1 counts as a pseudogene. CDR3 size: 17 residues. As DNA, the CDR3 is TGTGCCAGCAGCTTCTCCGGGCGGCTGATAGCAAATCAGCCCCAGCATTTT. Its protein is CASSFSGRLIANQPQHF.

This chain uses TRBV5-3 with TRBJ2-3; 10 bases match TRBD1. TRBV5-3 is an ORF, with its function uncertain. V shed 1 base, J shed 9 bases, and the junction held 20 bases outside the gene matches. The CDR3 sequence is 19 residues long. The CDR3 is CARSLRPRARDRGPVTQYF. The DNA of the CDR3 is TGTGCCAGAAGCTTGAGGCCACGCGCCCGGGACAGGGGCCCAGTAACGCAGTATTTT.

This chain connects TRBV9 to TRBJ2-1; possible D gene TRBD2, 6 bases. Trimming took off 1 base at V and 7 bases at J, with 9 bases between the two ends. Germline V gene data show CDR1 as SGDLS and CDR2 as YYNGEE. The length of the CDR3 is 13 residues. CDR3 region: CASSVTAGNEQFF. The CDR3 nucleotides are TGTGCCAGCAGCGTAACCGCGGGGAATGAGCAGTTCTTC.

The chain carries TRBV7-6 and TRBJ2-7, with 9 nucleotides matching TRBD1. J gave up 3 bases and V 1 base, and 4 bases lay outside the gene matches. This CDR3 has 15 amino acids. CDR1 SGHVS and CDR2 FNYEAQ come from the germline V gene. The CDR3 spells CASSLGDRAHYEQYF. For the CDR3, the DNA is TGTGCCAGCAGCTTAGGGGACAGGGCTCACTACGAGCAGTACTTC.

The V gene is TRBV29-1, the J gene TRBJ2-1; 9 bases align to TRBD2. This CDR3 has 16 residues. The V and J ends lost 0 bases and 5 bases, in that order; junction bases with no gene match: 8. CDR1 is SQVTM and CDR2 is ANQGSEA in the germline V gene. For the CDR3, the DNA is TGCAGCGTTGAAGATCTTTTAGCGGGAGTCAACAATGAGCAGTTCTTC. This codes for CSVEDLLAGVNNEQFF.

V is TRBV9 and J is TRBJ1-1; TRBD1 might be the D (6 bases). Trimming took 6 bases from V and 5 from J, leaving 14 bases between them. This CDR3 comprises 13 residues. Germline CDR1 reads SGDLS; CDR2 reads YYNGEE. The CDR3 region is CASTGGGLTEAFF. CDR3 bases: TGTGCCAGCACGGGGGGCGGTTTGACTGAAGCTTTCTTT.

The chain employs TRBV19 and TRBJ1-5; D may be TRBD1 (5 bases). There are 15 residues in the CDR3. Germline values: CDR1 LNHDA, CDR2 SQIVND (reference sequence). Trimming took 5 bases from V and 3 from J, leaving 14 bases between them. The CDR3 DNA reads TGTGCCAGTAGTCCTACAGGCTTGGTCAATCAGCCCCAGCATTTT. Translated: CASSPTGLVNQPQHF.

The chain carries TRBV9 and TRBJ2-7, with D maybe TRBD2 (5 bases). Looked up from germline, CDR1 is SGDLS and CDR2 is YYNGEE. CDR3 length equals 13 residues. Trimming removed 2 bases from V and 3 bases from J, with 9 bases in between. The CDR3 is CASSVYGDYEQYF. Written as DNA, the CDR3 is TGTGCCAGCAGCGTCTACGGGGACTACGAGCAGTACTTC.

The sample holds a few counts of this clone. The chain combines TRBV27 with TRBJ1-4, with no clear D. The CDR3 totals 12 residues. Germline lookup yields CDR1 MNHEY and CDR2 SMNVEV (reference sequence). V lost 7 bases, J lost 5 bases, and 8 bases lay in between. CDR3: CASKGFNEKLFF. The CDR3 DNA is TGTGCCAGCAAGGGTTTCAATGAAAAACTGTTTTTT.

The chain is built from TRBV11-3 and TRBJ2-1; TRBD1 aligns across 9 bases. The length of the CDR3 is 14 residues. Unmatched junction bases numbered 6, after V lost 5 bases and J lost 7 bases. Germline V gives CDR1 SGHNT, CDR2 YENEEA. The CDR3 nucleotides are TGTGCCAGCAGCCTGAGCGGGACAGGGAATGAGCAGTTCTTC. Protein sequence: CASSLSGTGNEQFF.

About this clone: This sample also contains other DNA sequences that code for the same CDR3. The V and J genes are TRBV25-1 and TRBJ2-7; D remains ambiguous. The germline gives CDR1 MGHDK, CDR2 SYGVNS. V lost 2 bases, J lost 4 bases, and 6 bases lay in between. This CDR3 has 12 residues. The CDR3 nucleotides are TGTGCCAGCAGTGAAGGGCAGTACGAGCAGTACTTC. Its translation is CASSEGQYEQYF.

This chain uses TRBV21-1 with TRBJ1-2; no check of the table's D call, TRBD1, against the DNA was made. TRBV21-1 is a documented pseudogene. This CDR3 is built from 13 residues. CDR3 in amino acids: CASKVRQGQGYTF. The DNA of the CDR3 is TGTGCCAGCAAGGTACGACAGGGCCAAGGCTACACCTTC.

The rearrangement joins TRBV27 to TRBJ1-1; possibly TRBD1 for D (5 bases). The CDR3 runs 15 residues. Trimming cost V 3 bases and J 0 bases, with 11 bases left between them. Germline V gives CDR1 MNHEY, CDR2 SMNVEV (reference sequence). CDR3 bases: TGTGCCAGCAGTTTGACAGAGACCTTGAACACTGAAGCTTTCTTT. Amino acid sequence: CASSLTETLNTEAFF.

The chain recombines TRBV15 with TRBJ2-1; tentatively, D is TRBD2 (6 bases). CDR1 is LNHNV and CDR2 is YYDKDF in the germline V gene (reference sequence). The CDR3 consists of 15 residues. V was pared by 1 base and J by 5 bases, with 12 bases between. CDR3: CATSRGGGNHNEQFF. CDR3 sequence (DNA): TGTGCCACCAGCAGAGGGGGCGGGAATCACAATGAGCAGTTCTTC.

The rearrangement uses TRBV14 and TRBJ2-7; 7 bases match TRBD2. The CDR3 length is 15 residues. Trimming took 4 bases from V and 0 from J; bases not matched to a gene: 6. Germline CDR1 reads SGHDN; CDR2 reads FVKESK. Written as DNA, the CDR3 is TGTGCCAGCAGCCCACGGGGCGGGAGCTCCTACGAGCAGTACTTC. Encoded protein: CASSPRGGSSYEQYF.

CDR3 bases: TGTGCCAGCAGCCAAGGACAGGGGAACATTCAGTACTTC. This sequence encodes CASSQGQGNIQYF. The chain carries TRBV7-8 and TRBJ2-4; TRBD1 aligns across 9 bases. J lost 7 bases, V lost 5 bases, and 3 bases had no gene match. This CDR3 contains 13 residues. CDR1 is SGHVS and CDR2 is FQNEAQ in the germline V gene.

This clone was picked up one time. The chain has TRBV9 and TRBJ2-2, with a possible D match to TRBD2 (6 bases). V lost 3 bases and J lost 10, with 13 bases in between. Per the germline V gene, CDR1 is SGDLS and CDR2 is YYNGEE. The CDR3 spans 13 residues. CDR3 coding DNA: TGTGCCAGCAGCGCCGCGGGACCCCCGGAGCTGTTTTTT. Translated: CASSAAGPPELFF.

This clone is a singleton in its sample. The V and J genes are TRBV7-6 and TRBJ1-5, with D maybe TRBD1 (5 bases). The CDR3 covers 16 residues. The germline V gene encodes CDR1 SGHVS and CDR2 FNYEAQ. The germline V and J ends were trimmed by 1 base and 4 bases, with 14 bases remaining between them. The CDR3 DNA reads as TGTGCCAGCAGCTTAGGCCTGGGACGCCAAAATCAGCCCCAGCATTTT. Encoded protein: CASSLGLGRQNQPQHF.

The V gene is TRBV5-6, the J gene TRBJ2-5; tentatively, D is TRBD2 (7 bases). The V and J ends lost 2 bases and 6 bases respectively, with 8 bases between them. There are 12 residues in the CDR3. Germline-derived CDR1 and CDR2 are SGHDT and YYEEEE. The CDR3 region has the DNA TGTGCCAGCAGCTTCGGGGGGCAGACCCAGTACTTC. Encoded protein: CASSFGGQTQYF.

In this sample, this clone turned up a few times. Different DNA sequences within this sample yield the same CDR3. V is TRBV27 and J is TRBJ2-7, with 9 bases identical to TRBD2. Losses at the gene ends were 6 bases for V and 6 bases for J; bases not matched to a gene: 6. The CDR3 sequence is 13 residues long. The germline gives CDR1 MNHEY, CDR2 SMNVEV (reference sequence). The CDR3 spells CASSPGLAGEQYF. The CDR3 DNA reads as TGTGCCAGCAGCCCGGGACTAGCTGGCGAGCAGTACTTC.

CDR3 loop: CASSTREGSSYNEQFF. DNA for the CDR3: TGTGCCAGCAGTACACGGGAGGGGAGCTCCTACAATGAGCAGTTCTTC. The chain links TRBV27 to TRBJ2-1; 8 nucleotides match TRBD2. The CDR3 runs 16 residues. Germline assignment: CDR1 MNHEY and CDR2 SMNVEV (reference sequence). The J segment lost 0 bases and the V segment lost 5 bases, leaving 6 bases of the junction unmatched.

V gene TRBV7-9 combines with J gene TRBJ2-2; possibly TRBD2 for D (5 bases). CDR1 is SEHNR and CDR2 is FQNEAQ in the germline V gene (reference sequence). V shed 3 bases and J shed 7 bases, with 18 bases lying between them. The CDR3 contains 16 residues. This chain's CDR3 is CASSFPGVAKSGELFF. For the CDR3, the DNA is TGTGCCAGCAGCTTCCCCGGGGTAGCGAAGAGCGGGGAGCTGTTTTTT.

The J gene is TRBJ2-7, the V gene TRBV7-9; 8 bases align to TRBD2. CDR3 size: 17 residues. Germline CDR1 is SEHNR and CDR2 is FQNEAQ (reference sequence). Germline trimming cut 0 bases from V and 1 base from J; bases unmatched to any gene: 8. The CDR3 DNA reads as TGTGCCAGCAGCTTAGCCCCAGGACTAGCCGATTCCTACGAGCAGTACTTC. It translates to CASSLAPGLADSYEQYF.